This T cell receptor beta chain was sequenced in a study of cytomegalovirus exposure and HLA in healthy donors (dated by TCRdb to 2017 to 2019). At the level of the whole study: An earlier analysis of roughly 500 of the donors reported about 250 Gb of sequence data and some 120 million unique TCR beta sequences from 150 million to 200 million T cells. A separate validation cohort of over a hundred different subjects was used in addition to the roughly 670-subject first cohort. In an earlier analysis of 550 to 700 of the donors, high-throughput TCR beta sequencing was used to judge whether each TCR beta V gene segment behaved as functional or pseudogenic. The later analysis used no new phenotypic data to find candidate immune exposures, relying instead on TCR beta sequences and their occurrence across donors. Typing coverage varied by locus: 629-630 donors for A, B, C, DRB1 and DQB1; roughly 560 for DQA1; 600 to 610 for DPA1; around 490 for DPB1. The study was designed to test whether signatures of past pathogen exposure could be identified by cataloging public T cell receptors. A later analysis re-analyzed previously published TCR beta repertoires from 666 donors and added high-resolution HLA genotyping to study TCR occurrence patterns. Of the 300 to 500 genotyped donors, 75% to 85% were placed in the genetic ancestry cluster associated with self-reported Caucasian donors. Four to six DR-DQ haplotypes were handled as single units for association and clustering, since linkage in the cohort was strong. All discovery cohort repertoires had been generated on a single sequencing platform. The study combined high-throughput TCR immunosequencing, statistical association of individual TCRs with disease status, and machine learning to predict cytomegalovirus infection status. Donor age, sex, ethnicity and CMV serostatus were compiled together with the repertoire data. Approximately 330 gigabases of sequencing data and around 80 million unique TCR sequences made up an early release that covered approximately 620 HLA-typed donors. Among around 400 genotyped donors of the cohort, an average of around 240,000 unique TCR beta nucleotide sequences were sequenced per donor, roughly 18% of them non-productive. A later genetic analysis took genome-wide SNP genotypes for 398 of the 666 donors and used that subset as a discovery cohort. Class I and class II HLA loci were covered by the typing at four-digit resolution. The T cell repertoires of 666 subjects were profiled by immunosequencing and related to cytomegalovirus serostatus.

Library preparation was by the immunoSEQ multiplex PCR assay. For the multiplex PCR, a mixture combining 60 forward primers for TCR Vbeta segments and 13 reverse primers for TCR Jbeta segments was used. Amplification of the CDR3 region of rearranged TCR beta genes was performed with a multiplex PCR assay on genomic DNA. On the Illumina HiSeq System, the amplified TCR beta libraries were sequenced as 87-base-pair reads. Per the authors' processing: In a later analysis, roughly 80 million unique TCR beta chains were counted across the 666 repertoires, and approximately 11 million of these chains were shared by at least two donors. Raw reads were error-corrected and collapsed into unique sequences by a nearest-neighbor algorithm in which closely related sequences were merged to remove PCR and sequencing errors. V, D and J gene segments were assigned by aligning CDR3 sequences to IMGT reference sequences. Each retained sequence needed at least a six-nucleotide match to both a V gene segment and a J gene segment. Rearrangements were called productive when the CDR3 lacked stop codons and stayed in frame with V and J; all others were non-productive. Following IMGT convention, CDR3 was defined as the stretch from the second conserved V-encoded cysteine up to the conserved J-encoded phenylalanine. The earlier analysis of about 500 of the donors excluded sequences that lacked an unambiguous match to a single V gene segment. An earlier analysis of approximately 590 of the donors classified V segments as functional when productive rearrangements were above 56.7% and as segregating when the standard deviation between donors was above 5%. To diagnose cytomegalovirus status from the catalog of TCR beta chain sequences, a statistical classification framework was built. In a later analysis, TCR nucleotide sequences were compared against IMGT/GENE-DB human TR gene sequences so that V and J genes could be assigned. Using the TCRdist pipeline, a later analysis assigned CDR3 sequences along with most-parsimonious VDJ recombination scenarios. In a later analysis, each TCR beta chain was defined by its CDR3 amino acid sequence together with its V-gene family, and reads lacking a unique V-gene family were excluded. In a later analysis, 450 to 600 highly shared, low-generation-probability nucleotide sequences were removed to address suspected cross-contamination and a sequencing artifact. For each public chain, a later analysis derived a clonal expansion index from normalized ranks of inferred template counts within each repertoire. In a later analysis, generation probabilities were computed with a VDJ recombination model fitted to out-of-frame rearrangements, and the resulting probabilities were checked against IGoR. In a later analysis, hypergeometric tests were used to score TCR-TCR, TCR-HLA and TCR-CMV co-occurrence, with a repertoire-size bias correction applied to TCR pairs. A later analysis estimated false discovery rates by permuting HLA or CMV assignments 20 times. In a later analysis, co-occurring TCRs were grouped using DBSCAN, and TCRdist sequence similarity was added for clustering within HLA-allele-positive subsets. Repertoires with fewer than 30,000 or more than 120,000 public chains, plus five repertoires with anomalous nucleotide sharing, were excluded from co-occurrence clustering. What TCRdb holds here is the immuneACCESS table cut down to in-frame rearrangements. Part of the clones is not present; checked against another copy, under half of the missing clones reflect an unresolved V gene, and the others are unexplained. V and J calls and clone size come straight from that table; D and trimming were deduced from the DNA. In all, the sample holds 300,000 or so clones, and 84% of those were seen once. The top ten clones comprise roughly 2% of the sample.

Of note for this clone: Its specific antigen is unknown. No base qualities exist here, and no much larger clone lies one base off it.

General findings and caveats noted by the study authors: Linkage disequilibrium might explain the correlated functional status among segregating V segments, but an unknown experimental factor could not be excluded. A group of highly shared sequence variants was considered likely to be a technical artifact of the sequencing pipeline. Roughly 17 rarely observed V segments, including chromosome 9 orphons, were excluded from the earlier analysis of several hundred of the donors because counts were too low. Most TCR sequences were observed very rarely across donors, whereas some public TCRs were present in many individuals. In a later analysis, most CMV-associated TCR beta chains were found to appear HLA-restricted, with HLA associations seemingly driven largely by CMV exposure. In a later analysis, several top co-occurrence clusters were reported to appear linked to parvovirus B19, influenza, CMV and Epstein-Barr virus. A further reported finding was that TCR beta sequences accurately predicted the HLA-A and HLA-B alleles for most subjects in the first cohort. The authors suggested that the approach could potentially be generalized to other disease states and immunological phenotypes. In a later analysis, more than 15,000 TCR beta sequences were associated with specific HLA alleles at a false discovery rate of 0.05. Three of the identified cytomegalovirus-associated TCR beta chains were confirmed in vitro to be specific for cytomegalovirus antigens. HLA typing was unavailable for some donors at each locus, so association tests used only the typed subset. In a later genetic analysis, fewer N-insertions in productive TCRs were reported among donors in an Asian-associated ancestry cluster than the roughly 670-donor mean. The cohort was sequenced for TCR beta chains only, and without alpha or paired-chain data the features that could be detected were limited. An earlier analysis of around 500 of the donors showed that most TCR beta V segments appeared in productive rearrangements either about 87% or about 30% of the time, which broadly matched IMGT annotations. In a later analysis, the rate of TCR association differed among HLA loci, with DRB1 alleles having the most associated TCRs and HLA-C alleles having the fewest. The only immune exposure information available for the cohort was CMV serostatus. Compared with equally common non-associated chains, HLA-associated TCR beta chains in a later analysis were more clonally expanded and had lower generation probabilities. The study listed 164 TCR beta chains as associated with cytomegalovirus. The presence/absence analyses assumed that sequencing depth was roughly uniform across donors, and that assumption may not be true. In both the original and validation cohorts, the classifier was reported to diagnose cytomegalovirus status with high specificity and sensitivity. Assigning TCR associations to individual alleles was difficult when HLA alleles, especially DR and DQ, strongly co-occurred. Some IMGT-functional V segments, including TRBV6-2 and TRBV6-3, could not be distinguished by the 87-base-pair reads and were therefore excluded. An association between a missense DCLRE1C variant and V-gene and J-gene trimming of TCR beta chains was found in a later genetic analysis and replicated in an independent cohort.

Reading from cysteine to phenylalanine, the CDR3 counts 20 amino acids. Only the CDR3 region is kept as DNA, spanning 60 bases read in frame from base 1. V is reduced by 0 bases and J by 5 bases, leaving a spacing of 27 bases between them. The germline V gene specifies SGDLS as CDR1 and YYNGEE as CDR2. The cohort consisted of some 670 healthy bone marrow donors. Cohort members were all nominally healthy when sampled, although unrecorded immune exposures were likely present. The donor tested CMV seropositive and was one of the 289 seropositive cohort members. Each donor provided a peripheral blood sample, and peripheral blood mononuclear cells were used for TCR beta sequencing. Genomic DNA was extracted from the blood cell samples with the Qiagen DNeasy Blood Extraction Kit.

The chain is assembled from TRBV9 and TRBJ2-4; the D region possibly corresponds to TRBD1 (7 bases align). The TCR sequence derives from a woman aged 40 to 50 in good health and CMV-seropositive. The sequenced material came from PBMCs. The CDR3 region: CASSVEGLKMSGGSENIQYF. The bases read TGTGCCAGCAGCGTAGAGGGTTTGAAGATGTCAGGGGGGAGTGAAAACATTCAGTACTTC.